This T cell receptor (beta chain) was identified during a study of blood T cells in healthy people across ages (dated by TCRdb to the mid-2010s). Regarding the complete study: In model experiments, template switching captured roughly one uniquely barcoded TCR beta cDNA molecule for every two T cells. The donors were split into four age groups: young (average around 17 years), middle-aged (over 35), aged (roughly 65) and long-lived (over 80). Using deep sequencing normalized with unique cDNA molecular identifiers, the study measured how TCR beta repertoire diversity changes with age. To avoid experimental bias, donors of different ages were randomly spread across the sequencing lanes. Using the same blood draw, the study looked at two additional independent replicas of 1 million unique cDNA reads for two donors, one aged 18 to 30 and the other aged 80 or older. Study-wide findings and limitations: The percentage of naive T cells measured by flow cytometry correlated strongly with observed TCR beta diversity. Observed TCR beta diversity per million T cells fell roughly linearly with age, and a significant reduction was already apparent by age roughly 41. Because profiling used bulk unsorted PBMCs, naive and antigen-experienced compartments could not be compared conclusively. Compared with the aged group, the long-lived group had more naive CD4+ T cells, fewer expanded clones and increased TCR diversity, a pattern suggesting age selection. Estimates of total diversity from one million sequenced T cells were regarded as lower bounds and underestimates. Donor CMV infection status was unknown, potentially confounding age-related changes in expanded clonotypes.

Via the germline V gene (reference sequence), CDR1 is DFQATT and CDR2 SNEGSKA. The junction carries 11 bases between V and J, which are trimmed by 3 bases and 0 bases respectively. From the cysteine up to the phenylalanine, the CDR3 has a length of 14 residues. Just the 42-base CDR3 DNA is kept, in frame starting at base 1. As regards this clonotype: Its antigen has not been determined. No per-base quality is available; no much larger clone lies one base away.

Donors were a few dozen systemically healthy Caucasian individuals from Russia aged roughly 6 to 100 years. Ten milliliters of peripheral blood were drawn from each donor into EDTA-treated Vacutainer tubes. Ficoll-Paque density-gradient centrifugation was used to isolate PBMCs, with at least 7 million per sample. Trizol reagent was used to extract total RNA from PBMCs, with at least 5 micrograms per sample. For every donor, an aliquot of PBMCs went through flow cytometry to measure the percentages of naive CD45RAhigh/CD27high T cells. Library method: 5' RACE. Sequencer: Illumina HiSeq 2500. A second 7 to 11 cycle PCR used a sample-barcoded 5' primer and a J-beta primer mix. Each TCR beta cDNA molecule received a unique molecular identifier from a template-switch 5' adaptor carrying 12 random nucleotides. At least 2.5 million CDR3-containing paired-end reads were obtained from each sample. The Mint cDNA synthesis kit, primed by a TRBC-specific oligonucleotide, was used to synthesize first-strand cDNA from all RNA. Following uracil-DNA glycosylase treatment, all cDNA underwent a first 18-cycle PCR with the universal primers M1SS and BC2_uni_R. The original methods were these. For normalization, 1 million high-quality reads were randomly selected from each sample, with every read carrying a distinct molecular identifier. Instead of being binned into consensus sequences, reads that shared molecular identifiers were thrown out. MiTCR, set to a Q25 quality threshold and the strictest error-elimination algorithm, was used for CDR3 identification, clonotype clustering and error correction. Lower-bound total TCR beta diversity was estimated with a nonparametric unseen species model using Euler transformation. TCRdb's own reprocessing of the public reads used fastp at Q25 and MiXCR and kept productive beta chains. One record per CDR3 amino acid sequence lists the most common genes and DNA. In this record, the V and J calls reflect TCRdb's handling and not the investigators' own analysis. The sample table contains hundreds of thousands of distinct CDR3 sequences; only one count was recorded for roughly 60% of them. Approximately 20% of the sample lies in the top ten.

The sample was blood. The sequence joins TRBV20-1 to TRBJ1-2; the D gene lacks a confident call. This TCR was recovered from a man aged 30-40 years in good health. CDR3 protein: CSASIPGTNYGYTF. The nucleotide sequence is given as TGCAGTGCTAGCATTCCGGGAACTAACTATGGCTACACCTTC.